Given below is one TCR beta chain in context. Its specificity is not known. These data are taken from a study of shared clonotypes between healthy human individuals. The overall study: Each donor's CD4 naive and CD4 memory cells filled three plates apiece, CD8 naive two, and CD8 memory one.

Only in-frame clones appear in the TCRdb table, and some are missing; sequencing was by immunoSEQ multiplex PCR. This table holds 2,500,000 or so clones, about nine tenths found once. V lost 6 bases and J lost 6, with 18 bases in between. Germline V gene sequence: CDR1 MDHEN, CDR2 SYDVKM. This CDR3 comprises 15 residues. Study-level results: Across four donors, naive CD4 shared about 5%, naive CD8 about 3.2%, memory CD4 less than 2.5%, memory CD8 0.4% to 0.5%. Tissue TCR repertoires likely differ from these blood-only repertoires. Naive subsets usually exceeded memory subsets in estimated richness.

The chain employs TRBV28 and TRBJ1-5, with a weak D call TRBD1 (5 bases). The specimen was naive CD4+ T cells from PBMCs. Indicated subset: CD45RA+ positively selected. This sequence was found in a young man in good health. Some clones in this sample may be carry-over from other donors' samples. The CDR3 bases are TGTGCCAGCAGCCCTTCTGGGCAGGGTGGTCAGCCCCAGCATTTT. This sequence encodes CASSPSGQGGQPQHF.